Detailed here is one TCR beta chain. This sample was taken from a study of blood T cell repertoires in COVID-19. Study summary: The origin of the acute and convalescent COVID-19 samples was the United States, Italy and Spain. PBMCs, B-cell-depleted T cells, or T cells were the source of the cDNA or gDNA that made up the material.

Original data processing: Researchers report that nucleated cell counts were estimated from reference gene primer amplification. Produced via immunoSEQ multiplex PCR; TCRdb's table is partial and in-frame only. For V, J and clone size, that table is used; D and trimming come from the DNA. The sample yields approximately 150,000 clones, about nine tenths seen once. CDR1 is MNHNS, CDR2 SASEGT, per germline. This CDR3 is 13 amino acids long. Deletions cut 2 bases from V and 6 bases from J, with 8 bases between. The clonotype was recovered from a woman aged 55-69 years with active or convalescent COVID-19. The gene calls are TRBV6-1 and TRBJ2-4; no firm D call. Source material: peripheral blood. CDR3 DNA sequence: TGTGCCAGCAGTGAACAGGAATCAAACATTCAGTACTTC. The encoded protein is CASSEQESNIQYF.